This T cell receptor (beta chain) comes out of a study of low-dose radiotherapy and immunotherapy resistance in tumors. Study context: While receiving nivolumab 240 mg every two weeks, patients also received ipilimumab 1 mg/kg every six weeks, both intravenously.

Time point defined: before trial treatment. First-strand cDNA relied on TRAV- and TRBV-specific primers spanning alpha and beta chains. TCRs were amplified for roughly 20 PCR cycles with a constant-region primer and V-primer adapter. Via MiXCR, TCRdb re-called the reads, giving one row per CDR3 protein. The sample has some 39,000 distinct CDR3 sequences; around a third are singletons. The V end was cut by 0 bases, the J end by 2 bases, with 16 bases between. This CDR3 is 17 amino acids long. In its sample, this clonotype was seen once. The source is a male donor with gallbladder cancer. The sample was PBMCs, taken before treatment. The chain recombines TRBV23-1 with TRBJ2-5, with D possibly TRBD1 on 5 matching bases. TRBV23-1 is treated as an ORF (open reading frame) with a function not yet certain. The DNA for the CDR3 is TGCGCCAGCAGTCAATCATTTGGGGCAGGTGGTCAAGAGACCCAGTACTTC. Translation: CASSQSFGAGGQETQYF.